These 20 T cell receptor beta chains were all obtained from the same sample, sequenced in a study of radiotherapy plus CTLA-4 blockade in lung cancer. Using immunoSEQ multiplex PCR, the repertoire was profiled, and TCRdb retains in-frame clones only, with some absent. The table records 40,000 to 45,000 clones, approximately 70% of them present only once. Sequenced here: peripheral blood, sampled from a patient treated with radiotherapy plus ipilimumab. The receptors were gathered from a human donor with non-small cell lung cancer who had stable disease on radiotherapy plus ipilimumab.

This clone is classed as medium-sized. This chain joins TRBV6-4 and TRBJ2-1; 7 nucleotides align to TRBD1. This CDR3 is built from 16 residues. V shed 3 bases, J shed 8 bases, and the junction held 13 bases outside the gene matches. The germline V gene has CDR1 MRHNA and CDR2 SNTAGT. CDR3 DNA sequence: TGTGCCAGCAGTGAAGCTGGGACAGAGTTAACCCATGAGCAGTTCTTC. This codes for CASSEAGTELTHEQFF.

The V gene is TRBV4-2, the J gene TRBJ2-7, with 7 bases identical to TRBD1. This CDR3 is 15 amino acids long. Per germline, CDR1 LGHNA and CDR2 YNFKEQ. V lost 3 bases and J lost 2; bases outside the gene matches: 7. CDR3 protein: CASSHSRTGTYEQYF. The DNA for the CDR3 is TGTGCCAGCAGCCATTCCCGGACAGGAACCTACGAGCAGTACTTC.

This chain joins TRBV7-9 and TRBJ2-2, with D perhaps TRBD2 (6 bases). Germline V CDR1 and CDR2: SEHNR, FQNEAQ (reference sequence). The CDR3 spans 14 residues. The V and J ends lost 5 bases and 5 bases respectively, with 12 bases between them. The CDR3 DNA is TGTGCCAGCAGCCCCGAGGGGAGGACCGGGGAGCTGTTTTTT. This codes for CASSPEGRTGELFF. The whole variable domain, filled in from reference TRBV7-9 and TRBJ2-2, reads DTGVSQNPRHKITKRGQNVTFRCDPISEHNRLYWYRQTLGQGPEFLTYFQNEAQLEKSRLLSDRFSAERPKGSFSTLEIQRTEQGDSAMYLCASSPEGRTGELFFGEGSRLTVL.

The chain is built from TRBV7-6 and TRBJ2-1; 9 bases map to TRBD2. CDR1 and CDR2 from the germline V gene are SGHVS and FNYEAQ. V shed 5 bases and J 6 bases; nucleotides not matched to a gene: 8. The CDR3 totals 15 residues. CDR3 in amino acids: CASSPAGGVGNEQFF. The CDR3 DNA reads TGTGCCAGCAGCCCAGCGGGGGGAGTTGGCAATGAGCAGTTCTTC.

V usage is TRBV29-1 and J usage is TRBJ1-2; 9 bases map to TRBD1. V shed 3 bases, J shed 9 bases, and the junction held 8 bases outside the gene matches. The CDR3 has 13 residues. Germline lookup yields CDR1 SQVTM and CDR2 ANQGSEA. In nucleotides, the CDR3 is TGCAGCGTTGATCTCCGGACAGGGGATCGCTACACCTTC. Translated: CSVDLRTGDRYTF.

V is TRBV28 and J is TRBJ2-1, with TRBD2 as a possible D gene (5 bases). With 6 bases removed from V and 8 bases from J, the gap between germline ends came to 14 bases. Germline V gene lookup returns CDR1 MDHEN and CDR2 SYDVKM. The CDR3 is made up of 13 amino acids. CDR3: CASSQDFFYEQFF. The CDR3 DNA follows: TGTGCCAGCAGCCAGGACTTTTTCTATGAGCAGTTCTTC. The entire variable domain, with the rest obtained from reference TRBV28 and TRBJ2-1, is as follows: DVKVTQSSRYLVKRTGEKVFLECVQDMDHENMFWYRQDPGLGLRLIYFSYDVKMKEKGDIPEGYSVSREKKERFSLILESASTNQTSMYLCASSQDFFYEQFFGPGTRLTVL.

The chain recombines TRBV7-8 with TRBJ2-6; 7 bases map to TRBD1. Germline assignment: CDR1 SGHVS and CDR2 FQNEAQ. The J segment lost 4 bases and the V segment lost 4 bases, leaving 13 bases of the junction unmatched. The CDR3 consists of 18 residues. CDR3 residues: CASSSRGRSASGANVLTF. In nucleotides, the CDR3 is TGTGCCAGCAGCTCAAGGGGGCGATCTGCCTCCGGGGCCAACGTCCTGACTTTC.

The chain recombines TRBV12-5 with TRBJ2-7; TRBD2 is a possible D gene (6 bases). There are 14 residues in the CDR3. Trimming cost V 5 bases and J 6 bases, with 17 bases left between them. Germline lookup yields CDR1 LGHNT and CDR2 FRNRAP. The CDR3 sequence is CASGPRTGGAEQYF. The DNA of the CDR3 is TGTGCTAGTGGTCCGCGCACGGGCGGGGCCGAGCAGTACTTC.

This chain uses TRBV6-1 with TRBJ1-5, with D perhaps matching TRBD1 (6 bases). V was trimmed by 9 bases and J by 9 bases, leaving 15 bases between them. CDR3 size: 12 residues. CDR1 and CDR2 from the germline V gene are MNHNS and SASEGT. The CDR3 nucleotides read TGTGCCAGTACAGGGTTCTCCGGGCCCCAGCATTTT. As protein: CASTGFSGPQHF.

CDR3 DNA: TGTGCCAGTAGTATCAAGGGGCGCGGCTATGGCTACACCTTC. This gives the protein CASSIKGRGYGYTF. The gene calls are TRBV19 and TRBJ1-2; possible D gene TRBD1, 5 bases. The CDR3 covers 14 residues. Germline lookup yields CDR1 LNHDA and CDR2 SQIVND (reference sequence). V dropped 3 bases and J dropped 4 bases, with 12 bases sitting between them.

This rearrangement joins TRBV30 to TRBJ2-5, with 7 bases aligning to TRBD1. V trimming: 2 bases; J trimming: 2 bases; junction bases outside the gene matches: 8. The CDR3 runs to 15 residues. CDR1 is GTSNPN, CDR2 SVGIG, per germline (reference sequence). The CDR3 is CAWSPAGTVQETQYF. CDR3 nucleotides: TGTGCCTGGAGTCCCGCCGGGACAGTACAAGAGACCCAGTACTTC.

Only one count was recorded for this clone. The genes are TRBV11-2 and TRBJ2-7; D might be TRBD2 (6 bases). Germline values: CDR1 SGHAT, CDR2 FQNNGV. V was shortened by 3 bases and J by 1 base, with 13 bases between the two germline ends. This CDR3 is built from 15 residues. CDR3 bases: TGTGCCAGCAGCTTGTCGCCCGGGACTTCCTACGAGCAGTACTTC. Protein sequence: CASSLSPGTSYEQYF.

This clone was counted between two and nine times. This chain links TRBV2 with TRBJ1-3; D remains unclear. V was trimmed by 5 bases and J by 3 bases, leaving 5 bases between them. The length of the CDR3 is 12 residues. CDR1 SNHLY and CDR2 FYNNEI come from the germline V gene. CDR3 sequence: CASSRSGNTIYF. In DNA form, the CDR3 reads TGTGCCAGCAGTAGGAGTGGAAACACCATATATTTT.

The DNA of the CDR3 is TGTGCCAGCAGCTCCCCGGGACTATATCAAGAGACCCAGTACTTC. It codes for CASSSPGLYQETQYF. The V gene is TRBV5-4, the J gene TRBJ2-5, with 7 bases matching TRBD2. V shed 3 bases, J shed 2 bases, and the junction held 7 bases outside the gene matches. Germline V lookup: CDR1 SGHNT, CDR2 YYREEE (reference sequence). This CDR3 is 15 amino acids long.

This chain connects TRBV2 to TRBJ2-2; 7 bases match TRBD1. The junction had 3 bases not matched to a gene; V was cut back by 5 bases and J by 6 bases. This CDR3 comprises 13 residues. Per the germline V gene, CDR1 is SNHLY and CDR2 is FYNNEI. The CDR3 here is CASSWTGPGELFF. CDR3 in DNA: TGTGCCAGCAGTTGGACAGGTCCCGGGGAGCTGTTTTTT.

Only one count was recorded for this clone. The CDR3 sequence: CASSLAHQRGYTF. Written as DNA, the CDR3 is TGTGCCAGCAGCTTAGCGCATCAGAGGGGCTACACCTTC. This chain links TRBV11-2 with TRBJ1-2, with unresolved D. The germline V and J ends were trimmed by 1 base and 8 bases, with 11 bases remaining between them. The germline V gene encodes CDR1 SGHAT and CDR2 FQNNGV. The CDR3 runs to 13 residues.

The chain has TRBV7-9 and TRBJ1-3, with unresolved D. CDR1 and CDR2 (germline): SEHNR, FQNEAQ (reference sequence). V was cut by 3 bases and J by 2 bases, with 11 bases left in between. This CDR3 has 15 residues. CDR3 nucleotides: TGTGCCAGCAGCTTCTCGGGGAGCCCTGGAAACACCATATATTTT. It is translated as CASSFSGSPGNTIYF.

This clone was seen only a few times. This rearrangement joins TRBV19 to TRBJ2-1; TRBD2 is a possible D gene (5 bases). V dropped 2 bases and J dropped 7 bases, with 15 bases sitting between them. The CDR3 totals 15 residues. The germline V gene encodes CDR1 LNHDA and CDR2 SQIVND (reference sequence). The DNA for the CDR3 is TGTGCCAGTAGTATAACTGGGAGATACGGGAATGAGCAGTTCTTC. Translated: CASSITGRYGNEQFF.

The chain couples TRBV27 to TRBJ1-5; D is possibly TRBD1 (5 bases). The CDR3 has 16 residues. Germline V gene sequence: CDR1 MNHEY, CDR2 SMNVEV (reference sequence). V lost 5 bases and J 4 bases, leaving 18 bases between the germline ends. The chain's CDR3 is CASSPKRGDDNQPQHF. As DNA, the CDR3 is TGTGCCAGCAGTCCAAAACGGGGGGATGATAATCAGCCCCAGCATTTT.

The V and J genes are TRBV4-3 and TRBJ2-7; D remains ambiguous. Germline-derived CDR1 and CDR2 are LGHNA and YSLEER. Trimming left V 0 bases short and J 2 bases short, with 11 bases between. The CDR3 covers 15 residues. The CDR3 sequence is CASSQESQLTYEQYF. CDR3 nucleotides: TGCGCCAGCAGCCAAGAGAGCCAACTAACCTACGAGCAGTACTTC.